The next 18 T cell receptor beta chains were all read from a single sample in a study of cytomegalovirus exposure and HLA in healthy donors. PCR used 60 Vbeta primers and 13 Jbeta primers. This table comes from immunoSEQ multiplex PCR, and its TCRdb copy is limited to in-frame clones, with some not included. This sample has roughly 150,000 clones, with over 70% found just once. The specimen was PBMCs. Receptors were obtained from a woman aged 18-29 years in good health and CMV-seronegative.

The chain combines TRBV11-2 with TRBJ1-2; D perhaps matches TRBD1 (5 bases). The germline V gene has CDR1 SGHAT and CDR2 FQNNGV. Trimming left V 0 bases short and J 10 bases short, with 9 bases between. The CDR3 loop spans 12 amino acids. The CDR3 region has the DNA TGTGCCAGCAGCTTAGAAACAGGAGCCTACACCTTC. Translated: CASSLETGAYTF.

The V gene is TRBV6-5, the J gene TRBJ1-6; unclear D gene. Germline CDR1 and CDR2: MNHEY and SVGAGI. The CDR3 runs to 15 residues. Between the trimmed V and J ends, which lost 3 bases and 2 bases, there was a span of 8 bases. CDR3 nucleotide sequence: TGTGCCAGCAGTTATAGCGTCCCCTATAATTCACCCCTCCACTTT. Its protein product is CASSYSVPYNSPLHF.

The chain uses TRBV6-5 and TRBJ2-7; maybe TRBD1 (5 bases). The V and J ends lost 4 bases and 3 bases respectively, with 10 bases between them. Germline V gives CDR1 MNHEY, CDR2 SVGAGI. The CDR3 extends over 13 amino acids. This chain's CDR3 is CASSFTGLYEQYF. The DNA for the CDR3 is TGTGCCAGCAGTTTTACAGGCCTCTACGAGCAGTACTTC.

This sequence joins TRBV6-5 and TRBJ1-3; perhaps TRBD1 as D (5 bases). Trimming took off 4 bases at V and 4 bases at J, with 14 bases between the two ends. There are 15 residues in the CDR3. CDR1 and CDR2 (germline): MNHEY, SVGAGI. The CDR3 DNA sequence: TGTGCCAGCAGTTCCGGTGGGGCGCGGGGAAACACCATATATTTT. Translating gives CASSSGGARGNTIYF.

Of note for this clone: An end of the junction does not agree with germline; a read error may underlie this. The chain carries TRBV7-8 and TRBJ1-5; D ambiguous. CDR3 length: 16 amino acids. The germline CDR1 and CDR2 sequences are SGHVS and FQNEAQ. DNA for the CDR3: TGTGCCAGCAACTTAGGAAGCGGGATTACGAATCAGCCCCAGCATTTT. Its translation is CASNLGSGITNQPQHF.

About this clone itself: Compared with germline, one end of the junction differs, possibly owing to a read error. The chain has TRBV7-9 and TRBJ1-2, with D perhaps matching TRBD1 (6 bases). Germline lookup yields CDR1 SEHNR and CDR2 FQNEAQ (reference sequence). The CDR3 consists of 11 residues. CDR3 sequence: CASSLGGGYTF. The CDR3 DNA follows: TGTGCCAGCAGCTTAGGGGGGGGCTATACCTTC.

The chain uses TRBV2 and TRBJ2-1, with a tentative D call TRBD1 (6 bases). Trimming removed 8 bases at V and 12 bases at J, with 17 bases between. The CDR3 covers 12 residues. CDR1 is SNHLY, CDR2 FYNNEI, per germline. CDR3 sequence: CASDGQWKRQFF. The CDR3 DNA is TGTGCCAGCGACGGACAGTGGAAGCGGCAGTTCTTC.

The chain has TRBV10-3 and TRBJ1-5; TRBD1 matches at 9 bases. The CDR3 totals 12 residues. Trimming at V came to 10 bases and at J to 5 bases, leaving 3 bases not matched to a gene. The germline V gene has CDR1 ENHRY and CDR2 SYGVKD. The CDR3 coding sequence is TGTGCCACCCGACAGGGGGATCAGCCCCAGCATTTT. Its protein product is CATRQGDQPQHF.

V is TRBV6-1 and J is TRBJ2-5; tentative D call: TRBD1 (5 bases). Germline V gene sequence: CDR1 MNHNS, CDR2 SASEGT. Trimming shortened V by 3 bases and J by 0 bases, and 8 bases separated the two germline ends. The CDR3 runs 14 residues. This CDR3 is CASSDPGYQETQYF. Here the CDR3 DNA reads TGTGCCAGCAGTGATCCAGGGTACCAAGAGACCCAGTACTTC.

V usage is TRBV16 and J usage is TRBJ1-2; D is ambiguous. There are 17 residues in the CDR3. Germline CDR1 and CDR2: KGHSY and FQNENV. The V end was cut by 1 base, the J end by 4 bases, with 19 bases between. The DNA of the CDR3 is TGTGCCAGCAGCCAATTGGGCGGTCAGCAGGCGGGCTATGGCTACACCTTC. The encoded protein is CASSQLGGQQAGYGYTF.

The chain couples TRBV6-6 to TRBJ1-5; D uncertain. Germline V gene sequence: CDR1 MNHNY, CDR2 SVGAGI (reference sequence). V was shortened by 5 bases and J by 9 bases, with 17 bases between the two germline ends. The CDR3 sequence is 14 residues long. The CDR3 loop is CASSLIRPGLPQHF. Written as DNA, the CDR3 is TGTGCCAGCAGTCTCATCCGACCGGGTCTGCCCCAGCATTTT.

The chain is built from TRBV13 and TRBJ1-4; 8 bases map to TRBD1. The CDR3 has 13 amino acids. The trim removed 5 bases at V and 5 bases at J, leaving 1 base unmatched. From germline, CDR1 is PRHDT and CDR2 FYEKMQ (reference sequence). The CDR3 nucleotides are TGTGCCAGCAGCAGACAGGGGAATGAAAAACTGTTTTTT. Protein sequence: CASSRQGNEKLFF.

The chain's CDR3 is CSVGQGPNTEAFF. The CDR3 nucleotides read TGCAGCGTTGGACAGGGGCCGAACACTGAAGCTTTCTTT. The chain has TRBV29-1 and TRBJ1-1; the match to TRBD1 covers 8 bases. The CDR3 spans 13 residues. Looked up from germline, CDR1 is SQVTM and CDR2 is ANQGSEA. Unmatched junction bases numbered 2, after V lost 4 bases and J lost 1 base. The whole variable domain, filled in from reference TRBV29-1 and TRBJ1-1, reads SAVISQKPSRDICQRGTSLTIQCQVDSQVTMMFWYRQQPGQSLTLIATANQGSEATYESGFVIDKFPISRPNLTFSTLTVSNMSPEDSSIYLCSVGQGPNTEAFFGQGTRLTVV.

The table lists this clone with a count of one. The V and J genes are TRBV28 and TRBJ2-7, with TRBD1 matching over 9 bases. After removal of 5 bases from V and 4 bases from J, the junction contained 9 bases not matched to a gene. Germline values: CDR1 MDHEN, CDR2 SYDVKM. The CDR3 length is 15 residues. The CDR3 spells CASSRPGQGKYEQYF. CDR3 coding DNA: TGTGCCAGCAGTAGGCCGGGACAGGGTAAATACGAGCAGTACTTC.

This clone is categorized as medium-sized. J is TRBJ2-3 and V is TRBV6-1; 12 positions match TRBD2. V lost 4 bases to trimming and J lost 4 bases; unmatched junction nucleotides: 3. The CDR3 extends over 15 amino acids. CDR1 and CDR2 from the germline V gene are MNHNS and SASEGT. The DNA of the CDR3 is TGTGCCAGCAGTGGATCTAGCGGGGGGGCAGATACGCAGTATTTT. Its protein product is CASSGSSGGADTQYF.

The chain joins TRBV5-8 to TRBJ1-4; perhaps TRBD1 as D (5 bases). V was trimmed by 2 bases and J by 0 bases, leaving 11 bases between them. The CDR3 runs to 16 residues. CDR1 and CDR2 from the germline V gene are SGHTS and YDEGEE. In DNA, the CDR3 is TGTGCCAGCAGCTTACCAGGGCTTACAACTAATGAAAAACTGTTTTTT. Protein: CASSLPGLTTNEKLFF.

This clone was seen a handful of times. The V gene is TRBV2, the J gene TRBJ1-1; TRBD1 agrees at 7 bases. With 7 bases clipped from V and 4 bases from J, the junction kept 6 bases outside the gene matches. The germline gives CDR1 SNHLY, CDR2 FYNNEI. This CDR3 spans 13 amino acids. The CDR3 nucleotides are TGTGCCAGCACTTCGACAGGGAGCACTGAAGCTTTCTTT. Amino acid sequence: CASTSTGSTEAFF.

This sequence joins TRBV5-1 and TRBJ2-1; 10 nucleotides line up with TRBD1. The CDR3 is 16 amino acids. Germline V gene lookup returns CDR1 SGHRS and CDR2 YFSETQ. Losses at the gene ends were 4 bases for V and 6 bases for J; bases not matched to a gene: 10. The CDR3 here is CASSLSGTGVSNEQFF. Written as DNA, the CDR3 is TGCGCCAGCAGCCTGTCCGGGACAGGGGTCAGCAATGAGCAGTTCTTC.